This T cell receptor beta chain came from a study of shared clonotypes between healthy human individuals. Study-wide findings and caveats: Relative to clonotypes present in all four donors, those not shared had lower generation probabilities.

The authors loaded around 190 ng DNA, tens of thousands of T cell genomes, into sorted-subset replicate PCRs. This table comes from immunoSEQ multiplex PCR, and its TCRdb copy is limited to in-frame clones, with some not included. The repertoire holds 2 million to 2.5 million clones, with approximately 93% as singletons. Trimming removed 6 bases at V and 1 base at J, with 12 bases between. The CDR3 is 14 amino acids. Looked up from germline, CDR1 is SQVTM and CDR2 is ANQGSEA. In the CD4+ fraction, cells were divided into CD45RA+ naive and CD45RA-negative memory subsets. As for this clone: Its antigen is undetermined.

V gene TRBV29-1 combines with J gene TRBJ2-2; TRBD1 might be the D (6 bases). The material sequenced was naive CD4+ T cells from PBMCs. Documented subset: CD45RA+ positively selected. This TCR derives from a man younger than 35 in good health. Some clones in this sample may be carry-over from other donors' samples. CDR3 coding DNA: TGCAGCGTCGTAATGACAGGGAACACCGGGGAGCTGTTTTTT. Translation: CSVVMTGNTGELFF.